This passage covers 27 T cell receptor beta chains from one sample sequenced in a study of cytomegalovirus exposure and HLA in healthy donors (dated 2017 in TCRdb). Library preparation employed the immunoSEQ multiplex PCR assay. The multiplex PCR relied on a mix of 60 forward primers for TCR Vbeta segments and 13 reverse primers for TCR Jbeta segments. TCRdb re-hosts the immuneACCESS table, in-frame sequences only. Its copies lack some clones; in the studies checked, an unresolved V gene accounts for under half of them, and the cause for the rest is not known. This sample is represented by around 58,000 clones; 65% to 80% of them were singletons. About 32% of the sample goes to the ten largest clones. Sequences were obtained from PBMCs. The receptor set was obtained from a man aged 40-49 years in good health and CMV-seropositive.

The CDR3 loop reads CASSLPRPGDTQYF. In nucleotides, the CDR3 is TGCGCCAGCAGCCTGCCTCGTCCGGGGGATACGCAGTATTTT. V gene TRBV5-1 combines with J gene TRBJ2-3, with D possibly being TRBD2 (5 bases). This CDR3 spans 14 amino acids. From germline, CDR1 is SGHRS and CDR2 YFSETQ. V gave up 4 bases and J gave up 6 bases, with 15 bases separating them.

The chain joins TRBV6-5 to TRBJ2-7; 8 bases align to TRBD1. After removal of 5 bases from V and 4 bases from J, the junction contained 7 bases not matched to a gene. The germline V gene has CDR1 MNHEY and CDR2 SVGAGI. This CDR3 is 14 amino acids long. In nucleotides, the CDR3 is TGTGCCAGCAGTGCCAGGACAGGGCCTTACGAGCAGTACTTC. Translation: CASSARTGPYEQYF.

In nucleotides, the CDR3 is TGTGCCAGCCGCCGGGACACGACCTACGAGCAGTACTTC. Its protein product is CASRRDTTYEQYF. The V and J genes are TRBV6-1 and TRBJ2-7; tentatively, D is TRBD1 (6 bases). The CDR3 spans 13 residues. The V gene lost 8 bases and the J gene lost 2 bases, with 13 bases spanning the gap. Germline V gene sequence: CDR1 MNHNS, CDR2 SASEGT.

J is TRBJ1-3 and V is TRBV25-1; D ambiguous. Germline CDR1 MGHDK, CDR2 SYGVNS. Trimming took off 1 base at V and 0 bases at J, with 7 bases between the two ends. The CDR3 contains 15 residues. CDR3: CASSESGYSGNTIYF. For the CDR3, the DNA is TGTGCCAGCAGTGAATCGGGGTACTCTGGAAACACCATATATTTT.

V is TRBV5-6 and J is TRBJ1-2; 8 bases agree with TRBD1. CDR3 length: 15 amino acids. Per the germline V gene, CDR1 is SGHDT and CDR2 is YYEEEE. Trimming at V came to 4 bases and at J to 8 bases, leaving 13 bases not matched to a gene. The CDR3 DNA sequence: TGTGCCAGCAGCCGGGGGAGGGGACAGGTCGTAGGCTACACCTTC. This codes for CASSRGRGQVVGYTF.

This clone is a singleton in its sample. The CDR3 protein is CASSSGSGDGGFTDTQYF. CDR3 bases: TGCGCCAGCAGCTCGGGGTCGGGAGACGGGGGTTTCACAGATACGCAGTATTTT. The chain employs TRBV5-1 and TRBJ2-3; D perhaps matches TRBD2 (6 bases). CDR1 and CDR2 (germline): SGHRS, YFSETQ. The CDR3 consists of 18 residues. Trimming took 3 bases from V and 2 from J, leaving 22 bases between them.

CDR3 sequence: CASSWTSGGNEQFF. The CDR3 DNA is TGTGCCAGCAGTTGGACTAGCGGGGGTAATGAGCAGTTCTTC. The V call is TRBV27, the J call TRBJ2-1; 13 bases fit TRBD2. The CDR3 covers 14 residues. Germline trimming cut 4 bases from V and 7 bases from J; bases unmatched to any gene: 1. Per germline, CDR1 MNHEY and CDR2 SMNVEV (reference sequence).

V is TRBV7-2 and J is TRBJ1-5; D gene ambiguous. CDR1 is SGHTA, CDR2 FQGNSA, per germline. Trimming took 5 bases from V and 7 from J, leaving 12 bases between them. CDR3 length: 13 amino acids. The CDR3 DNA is TGTGCCAGCAGCACTGCGAGGCAACAGCCCCAGCATTTT. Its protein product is CASSTARQQPQHF.

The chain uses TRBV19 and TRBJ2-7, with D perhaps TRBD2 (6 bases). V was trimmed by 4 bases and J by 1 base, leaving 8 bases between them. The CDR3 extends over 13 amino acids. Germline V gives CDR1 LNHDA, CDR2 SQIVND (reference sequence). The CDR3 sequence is CASSRDSSYEQYF. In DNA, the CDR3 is TGTGCCAGTAGTAGGGACTCTTCCTACGAGCAGTACTTC.

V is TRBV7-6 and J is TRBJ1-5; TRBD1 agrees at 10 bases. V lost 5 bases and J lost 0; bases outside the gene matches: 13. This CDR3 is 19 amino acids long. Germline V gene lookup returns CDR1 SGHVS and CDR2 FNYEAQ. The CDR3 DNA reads TGTGCCAGCAGCCCACTTACCGGGACAGGGGTTTTTAGCAATCAGCCCCAGCATTTT. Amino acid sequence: CASSPLTGTGVFSNQPQHF.

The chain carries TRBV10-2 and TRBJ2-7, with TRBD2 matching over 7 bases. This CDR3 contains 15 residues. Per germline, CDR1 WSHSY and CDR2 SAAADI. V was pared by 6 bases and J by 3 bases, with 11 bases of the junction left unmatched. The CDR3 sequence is CASREVGGTIYEQYF. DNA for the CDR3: TGCGCCAGCAGGGAGGTCGGGGGGACCATCTACGAGCAGTACTTC.

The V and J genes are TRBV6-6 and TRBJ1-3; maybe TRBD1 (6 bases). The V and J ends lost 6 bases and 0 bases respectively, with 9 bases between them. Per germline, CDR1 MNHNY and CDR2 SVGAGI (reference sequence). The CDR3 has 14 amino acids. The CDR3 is CASSGQISGNTIYF. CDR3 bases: TGTGCCAGCAGCGGACAGATCTCTGGAAACACCATATATTTT.

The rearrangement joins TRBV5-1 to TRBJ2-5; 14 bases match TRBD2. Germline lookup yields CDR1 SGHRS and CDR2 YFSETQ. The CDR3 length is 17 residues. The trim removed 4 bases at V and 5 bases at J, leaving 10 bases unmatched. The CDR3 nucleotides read TGCGCCAGCAGCCGCGGGACTAGCGGGGGCCTCGGGGAGACCCAGTACTTC. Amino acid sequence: CASSRGTSGGLGETQYF.

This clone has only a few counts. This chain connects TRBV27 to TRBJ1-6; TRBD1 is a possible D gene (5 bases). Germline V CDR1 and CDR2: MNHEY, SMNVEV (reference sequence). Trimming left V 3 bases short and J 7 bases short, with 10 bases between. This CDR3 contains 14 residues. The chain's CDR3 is CASSLTALNSPLHF. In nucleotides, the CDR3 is TGTGCCAGCAGTTTGACAGCACTAAATTCACCCCTCCACTTT.

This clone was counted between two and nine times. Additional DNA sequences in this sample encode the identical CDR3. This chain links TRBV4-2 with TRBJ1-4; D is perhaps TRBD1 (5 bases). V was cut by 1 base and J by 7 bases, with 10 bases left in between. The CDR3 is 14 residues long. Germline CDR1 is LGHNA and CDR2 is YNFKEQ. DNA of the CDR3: TGTGCCAGCAGCCAAGGGGCGGGGGGTGAAAAACTGTTTTTT. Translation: CASSQGAGGEKLFF.

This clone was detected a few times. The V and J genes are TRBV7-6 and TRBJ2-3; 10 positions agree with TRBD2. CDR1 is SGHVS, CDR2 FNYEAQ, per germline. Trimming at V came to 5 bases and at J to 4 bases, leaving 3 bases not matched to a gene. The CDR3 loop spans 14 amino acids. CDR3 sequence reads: CASSRGTSADTQYF. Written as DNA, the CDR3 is TGTGCCAGCAGCCGAGGGACTAGCGCAGATACGCAGTATTTT. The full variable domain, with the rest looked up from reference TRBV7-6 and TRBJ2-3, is GAGVSQSPRYKVTKRGQDVALRCDPISGHVSLYWYRQALGQGPEFLTYFNYEAQQDKSGLPNDRFSAERPEGSISTLTIQRTEQRDSAMYRCASSRGTSADTQYFGPGTRLTVL.

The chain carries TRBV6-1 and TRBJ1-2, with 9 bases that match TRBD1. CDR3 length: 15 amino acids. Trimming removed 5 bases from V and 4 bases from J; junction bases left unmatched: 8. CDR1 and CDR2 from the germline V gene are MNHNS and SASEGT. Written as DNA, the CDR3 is TGTGCCAGCAGTCCAGGGACAGGGCCGTTCTATGGCTACACCTTC. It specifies CASSPGTGPFYGYTF.

CDR3 DNA sequence: TGTGCCATAAGAGGGGGGAACACTGAAGCTTTCTTT. It specifies CAIRGGNTEAFF. The genes are TRBV28 and TRBJ1-1; the D gene is possibly TRBD1 (6 bases). Per the germline V gene, CDR1 is MDHEN and CDR2 is SYDVKM. The CDR3 is made up of 12 amino acids. Trimming took off 10 bases at V and 1 base at J, with 10 bases between the two ends.

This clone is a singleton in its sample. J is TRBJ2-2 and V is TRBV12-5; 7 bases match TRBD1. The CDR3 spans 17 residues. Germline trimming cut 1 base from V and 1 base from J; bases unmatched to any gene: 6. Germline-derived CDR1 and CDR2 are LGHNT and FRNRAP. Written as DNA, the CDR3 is TGTGCTAGTGGTTTGGGGAGACAGGGTTGGAACACCGGGGAGCTGTTTTTT. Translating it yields CASGLGRQGWNTGELFF.

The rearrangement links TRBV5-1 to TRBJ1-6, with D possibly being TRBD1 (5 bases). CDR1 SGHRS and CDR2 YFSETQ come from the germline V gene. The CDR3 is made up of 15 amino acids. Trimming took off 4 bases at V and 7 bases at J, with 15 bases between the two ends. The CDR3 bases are TGCGCCAGCAGCCTAGACCGACAGACAAATTCACCCCTCCACTTT. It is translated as CASSLDRQTNSPLHF.

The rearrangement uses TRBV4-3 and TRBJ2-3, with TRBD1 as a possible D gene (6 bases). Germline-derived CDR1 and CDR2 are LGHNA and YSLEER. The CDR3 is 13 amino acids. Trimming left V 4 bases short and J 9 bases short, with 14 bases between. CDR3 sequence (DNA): TGCGCCAGCAGCCTCCGCGAGGGGGACACGCAGTATTTT. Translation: CASSLREGDTQYF.

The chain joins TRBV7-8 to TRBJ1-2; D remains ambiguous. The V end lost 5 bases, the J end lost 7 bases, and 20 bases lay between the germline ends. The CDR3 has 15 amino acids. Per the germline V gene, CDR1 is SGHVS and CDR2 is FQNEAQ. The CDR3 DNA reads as TGTGCCAGCAGCGCTCGGAGAGGGAATCAAGGTGGCTACACCTTC. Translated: CASSARRGNQGGYTF.

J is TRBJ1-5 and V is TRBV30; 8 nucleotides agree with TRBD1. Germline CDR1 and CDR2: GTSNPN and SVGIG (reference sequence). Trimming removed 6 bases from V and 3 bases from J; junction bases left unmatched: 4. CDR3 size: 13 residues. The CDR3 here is CACAQGANQPQHF. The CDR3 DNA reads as TGTGCCTGTGCTCAGGGGGCCAATCAGCCCCAGCATTTT. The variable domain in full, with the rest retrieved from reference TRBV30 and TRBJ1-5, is SQTIHQWPATLVQPVGSPLSLECTVEGTSNPNLYWYRQAAGRGLQLLFYSVGIGQISSEVPQNLSASRPQDRQFILSSKKLLLSDSGFYLCACAQGANQPQHFGDGTRLSIL.

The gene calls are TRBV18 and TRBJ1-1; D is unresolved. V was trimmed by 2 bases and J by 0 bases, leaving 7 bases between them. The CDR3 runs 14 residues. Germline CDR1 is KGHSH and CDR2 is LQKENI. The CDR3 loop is CASSPKRVNTEAFF. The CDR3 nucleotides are TGTGCCAGCTCACCAAAGAGGGTGAACACTGAAGCTTTCTTT.

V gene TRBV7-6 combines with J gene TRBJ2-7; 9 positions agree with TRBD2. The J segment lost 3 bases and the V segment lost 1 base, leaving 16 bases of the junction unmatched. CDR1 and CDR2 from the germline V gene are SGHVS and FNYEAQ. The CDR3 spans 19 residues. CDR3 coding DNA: TGTGCCAGCAGCTTAGTTGATAGCGGGGGTATCGATAGTATCTACGAGCAGTACTTC. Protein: CASSLVDSGGIDSIYEQYF.

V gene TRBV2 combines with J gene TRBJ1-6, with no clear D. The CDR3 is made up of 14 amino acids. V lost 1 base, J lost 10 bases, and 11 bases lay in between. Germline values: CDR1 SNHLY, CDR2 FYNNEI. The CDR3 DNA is TGTGCCAGCAGTGAAGGGTTTTTACGGTCACCCCTCCACTTT. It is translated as CASSEGFLRSPLHF.

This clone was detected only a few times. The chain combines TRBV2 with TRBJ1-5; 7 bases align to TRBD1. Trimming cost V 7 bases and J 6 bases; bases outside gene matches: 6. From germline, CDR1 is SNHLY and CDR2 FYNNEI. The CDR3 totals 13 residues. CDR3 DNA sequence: TGTGCCAGCACTCGACAGGGAGGTCAGCCCCAGCATTTT. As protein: CASTRQGGQPQHF.